This TCR beta chain was identified during a study of OX40 agonist ivuxolimab in advanced cancers. Regarding the complete study: Ivuxolimab was an agonistic, fully human IgG2 monoclonal antibody directed against OX40 (CD134), a costimulatory receptor. Intravenous ivuxolimab was administered to patients every 2 weeks at six dose levels: 0.01, 0.1, 0.3, 1.5, 3 and 10 mg/kg. Among the roughly 50 dose-escalation patients, roughly 20 had hepatocellular carcinoma, roughly 15 melanoma, 9 renal cell carcinoma and 9 head and neck cancer. The dose-escalation cohort was around 84% male with a mean age of approximately 60 years, ranging from 23 to 79. Patients were allowed to have had prior anti-PD-1, anti-PD-L1 or anti-CTLA-4 therapy, and around 43% of the dose-escalation patients had been treated with checkpoint inhibitors. Partial responses were achieved by three dose-escalation patients, of whom one had hepatocellular carcinoma and two had cutaneous melanoma. The purpose of peripheral TCRbeta sequencing was to test whether ivuxolimab changed TCR sequence diversity and led to clonal T-cell expansion. The paper covers the monotherapy dose-escalation part of the phase I ivuxolimab trial, which included N of about 56 patients.

Study-level results and caveats: In the 0.1-3.0 mg/kg groups, partial responders were among the patients with the lowest normalized peripheral clonal expansion, particularly in CD8+ T cells. On average, CD8+ T cells showed more expanded clones than CD4+ T cells after ivuxolimab. Low levels of normalized T-cell clonal expansion were also seen in some patients who did not respond. The antigen specificity of the clonally expanded peripheral T cells was not determined. Clonal expansion of both CD4+ and CD8+ blood T cells was observed from baseline to week 6 at doses 0.1 to 3.0 mg/kg.

The CDR3 contains 12 residues, cysteine and phenylalanine counted. Left in the record is the CDR3 DNA by itself, 36 bases read in frame from the first base. The germline V gene sets CDR1 to MNHEY and CDR2 to SVGAGI. Patients with autoimmune disease history or receiving systemic immunosuppression were excluded from the trial. Peripheral blood for TCR sequencing was drawn from every dose cohort at baseline, at cycle 4 day 1 and at cycle 7 day 1. Samples were obtained from an open-label, multicenter, first-in-human phase I dose-escalation trial of ivuxolimab. Adults with locally advanced or metastatic melanoma, renal cell carcinoma, hepatocellular carcinoma or head and neck squamous cell carcinoma were enrolled in the trial. Before TCR sequencing, CD4+ T cells and CD8+ T cells were sorted from peripheral blood as separate populations. Genomic DNA was isolated from the sorted cells so that the TCRbeta CDR3 region could be sequenced. The immunoSEQ Assay was used for sequencing of TCRbeta CDR3 regions. TCRdb limited this immuneACCESS table to in-frame rearrangements with V and J called. A share of clones is missing; checked studies link under half to unresolved V genes, and the rest is unexplained. The sample table records around 26,000 clones; approximately 85% of these occur just once. 34% of the sample lies in the top ten.

Regarding this clone: Its antigen has not been determined. A junction boundary mismatches the germline segment, possibly from a read error.

The specimen comprised CD4+ or CD8+ T cells sorted from blood, sampled in a trial of the OX40 agonist ivuxolimab. The chain employs TRBV6-5 and TRBJ2-5; the D gene remains uncertain. This clonotype was sampled from an adult with an advanced solid tumor such as melanoma, head and neck, liver or kidney cancer. The CDR3 here reads CASSPSGEAQYF. Here is the DNA: TGTGCCAGCAGCCCCTCCGGAGAGGCCCAGTACTTC.